The 16 T cell receptor beta chains reported below all come from one sample, sequenced in a study of T cell repertoires in cytomegalovirus infection. These TCRs are of unknown antigen specificity. From the reads, TCRdb called clonotypes with MiXCR, one entry per CDR3 protein. The data hold about 920,000 distinct CDR3 sequences, with 31% observed a single time. Sequenced here: cultured CD8+ T cells from PBMCs, sampled from culture after CMV antigen stimulation. These receptors were obtained from a human donor in good health (CMV status not recorded). Some clones in this sample may be carry-over from other donors' samples.

The rearrangement uses TRBV7-2 and TRBJ2-3; maybe TRBD1 (5 bases). V lost 1 base and J lost 5, with 13 bases in between. The germline V gene has CDR1 SGHTA and CDR2 FQGNSA. The CDR3 covers 15 residues. CDR3 loop: CASSLVGSRGDTQYF. For the CDR3, the DNA is TGTGCCAGCAGCTTAGTGGGTTCAAGGGGAGATACGCAGTATTTT.

V gene TRBV6-2 or TRBV6-3 combines with J gene TRBJ2-1; D not certain. The CDR3 runs 16 residues. Germline CDR1 and CDR2: MNHEY and SVGEGT. The V and J ends lost 2 bases and 1 base respectively, with 12 bases between them. CDR3 coding DNA: TGTGCCAGCAGTTACGATCGAGTGTTATCCTACAATGAGCAGTTCTTC. Translated, it gives CASSYDRVLSYNEQFF.

The chain joins TRBV6-6 to TRBJ2-7; 9 nucleotides agree with TRBD1. The CDR3 consists of 16 residues. The germline gives CDR1 MNHNY, CDR2 SVGAGI (reference sequence). Germline trimming cut 2 bases from V and 1 base from J; bases unmatched to any gene: 6. Here the CDR3 DNA reads TGTGCCAGCAGTTACCCGACGGGACAGGGTTCCTACGAGCAGTACGTC. Amino acid sequence: CASSYPTGQGSYEQYV.

The rearrangement links TRBV19 to TRBJ2-3; 8 bases are shared with TRBD1. The germline gives CDR1 LNHDA, CDR2 SQIVND (reference sequence). The CDR3 runs to 16 residues. Trimming took 8 bases from V and 2 from J; bases not matched to a gene: 12. Written as DNA, the CDR3 is TGTGCCAGTCTCTCTTCGGACAGGGCTTTCACAGATACGCAGTATTTT. Its protein product is CASLSSDRAFTDTQYF.

In regard to this clonotype: A read error may produce the germline difference seen at one junction end. The V call is TRBV4-1, the J call TRBJ1-5, with no clear D. The CDR3 covers 15 residues. Germline CDR1 MGHRA, CDR2 YSYEKL. The CDR3 bases are TGCGCCAGCAACCAAGAGCAGTTTAGCAATCAGCCCCAGCATTTT. Translating it yields CASNQEQFSNQPQHF.

This clonotype showed up just a few times. The chain carries TRBV10-2 and TRBJ1-2; weak D call: TRBD1 (5 bases). CDR1 and CDR2 from the germline V gene are WSHSY and SAAADI. The CDR3 loop spans 14 amino acids. Trimming pared 6 bases from V and 8 bases from J, leaving 19 bases between. CDR3 DNA sequence: TGCGCCAGCAGCTCCACGACAGTAGGGCAAGGCTACACCTTC. Residues: CASSSTTVGQGYTF.

The sample holds a few counts of this clonotype. V and J are TRBV6-4 and TRBJ1-1; D might be TRBD1 (6 bases). The CDR3 is 13 amino acids. CDR1 is MRHNA and CDR2 is SNTAGT in the germline V gene. Trimming left V 6 bases short and J 3 bases short, with 11 bases between. Here the CDR3 DNA reads TGTGCCAGCAGCAGGGGATTGGACACTGAAGCTTTCTTT. Translation gives CASSRGLDTEAFF.

The chain carries TRBV7-8 and TRBJ1-1; the match to TRBD1 covers 7 bases. CDR3 length: 12 amino acids. V trimming: 5 bases; J trimming: 6 bases; junction bases outside the gene matches: 3. Per the germline V gene, CDR1 is SGHVS and CDR2 is FQNEAQ. The CDR3 is CASSNTGAEAFF. DNA for the CDR3: TGTGCCAGCAGCAATACAGGGGCTGAAGCTTTCTTT.

This clonotype was observed a handful of times. The V and J genes are TRBV7-3 and TRBJ2-5; 7 bases are a match to TRBD2. Germline assignment: CDR1 SGHTA and CDR2 FQGTGA. The CDR3 runs to 15 residues. V lost 3 bases and J lost 5; bases outside the gene matches: 9. Here the CDR3 reads CASSFRGGTGETQYF. CDR3 in DNA: TGTGCCAGCAGCTTCCGCGGGGGTACGGGGGAGACCCAGTACTTC.

The V call is TRBV9, the J call TRBJ2-6; the match to TRBD1 covers 9 bases. This CDR3 region has 18 residues. CDR1 and CDR2 from the germline V gene are SGDLS and YYNGEE. V trimming: 4 bases; J trimming: 0 bases; junction bases outside the gene matches: 8. This CDR3 reads CASSSRTGENSGANVLTF. CDR3 DNA: TGTGCCAGCAGCTCCCGGACAGGGGAAAACTCTGGGGCCAACGTCCTGACTTTC.

This clonotype was seen only a few times. The gene calls are TRBV6-5 and TRBJ1-3, with a possible D match to TRBD1 (5 bases). The germline V gene has CDR1 MNHEY and CDR2 SVGAGI. The CDR3 has 16 residues. Between the trimmed V and J ends, which lost 2 bases and 0 bases, there was a span of 11 bases. Here the CDR3 reads CASSYGDSYSGNTIYF. In nucleotides, the CDR3 is TGTGCCAGCAGTTACGGCGACAGTTACTCTGGAAACACCATATATTTT.

This clonotype was observed at least ten times. J is TRBJ2-6 and V is TRBV25-1, with 7 bases aligning to TRBD1. The CDR3 length is 17 residues. V gave up 8 bases and J gave up 3 bases; unmatched junction bases: 13. Germline CDR1 reads MGHDK; CDR2 reads SYGVNS. The CDR3 DNA sequence: TGTGCCAGCGTAGGCCCCAGGGGGTTAGGTGGGGCCAACGTCCTGACTTTC. It yields the protein CASVGPRGLGGANVLTF.

This sequence joins TRBV27 and TRBJ2-3, with TRBD2 identical over 8 bases. The V gene's germline CDR1 is MNHEY and CDR2 SMNVEV (reference sequence). The CDR3 is 16 amino acids. V lost 8 bases to trimming and J lost 0 bases; unmatched junction nucleotides: 10. The CDR3 region is CASGHLGTSSTDTQYF. The CDR3, as DNA: TGTGCCAGCGGACACCTCGGGACTAGTAGCACAGATACGCAGTATTTT.

The count of this clonotype is one. The chain has TRBV6-6 and TRBJ2-7; D remains ambiguous. This CDR3 has 10 residues. With 10 bases removed from V and 9 bases from J, the gap between germline ends came to 13 bases. Germline V gene lookup returns CDR1 MNHNY and CDR2 SVGAGI (reference sequence). For the CDR3, the DNA is TGTGCCACCCTTATGGGGTGGCAGTACTTC. This sequence encodes CATLMGWQYF.

The gene calls are TRBV10-3 and TRBJ2-1; TRBD1 agrees at 9 bases. From germline, CDR1 is ENHRY and CDR2 SYGVKD. Germline trimming cut 9 bases from V and 8 bases from J; bases unmatched to any gene: 8. The length of the CDR3 is 13 residues. CDR3 in DNA: TGTGCCATTCACTGGGGACAGGGAGATGAGCAGTTCTTC. Its translation: CAIHWGQGDEQFF.

This clonotype is medium-sized within its sample. The J gene is TRBJ2-1, the V gene TRBV9; 16 bases fit TRBD2. The V segment lost 0 bases and the J segment 12 bases; nucleotides outside the gene matches: 6. The CDR3 is made up of 16 amino acids. Per germline, CDR1 SGDLS and CDR2 YYNGEE. The CDR3 DNA reads as TGTGCCAGCAGCGTAGAGGGACTAGCGGGGGGGCCTCGGCAGTTCTTC. This sequence encodes CASSVEGLAGGPRQFF.